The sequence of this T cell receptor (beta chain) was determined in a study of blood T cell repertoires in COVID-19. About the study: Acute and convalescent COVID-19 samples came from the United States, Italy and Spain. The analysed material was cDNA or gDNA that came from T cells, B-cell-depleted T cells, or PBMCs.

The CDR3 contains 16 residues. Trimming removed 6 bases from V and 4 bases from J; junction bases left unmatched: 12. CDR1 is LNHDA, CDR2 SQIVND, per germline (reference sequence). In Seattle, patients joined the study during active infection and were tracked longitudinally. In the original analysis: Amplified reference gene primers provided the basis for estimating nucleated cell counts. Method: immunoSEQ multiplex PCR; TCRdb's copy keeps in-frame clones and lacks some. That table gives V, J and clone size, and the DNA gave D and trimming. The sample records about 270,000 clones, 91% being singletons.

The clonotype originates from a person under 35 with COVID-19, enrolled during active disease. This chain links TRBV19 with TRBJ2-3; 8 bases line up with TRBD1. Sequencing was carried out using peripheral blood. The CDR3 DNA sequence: TGTGCCAGTAGGGACAGGGCCTCGCTAGGGGCAGATACGCAGTATTTT. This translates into CASRDRASLGADTQYF.